The 3 T cell receptor beta chains presented below share a single source sample, sequenced in a study of T-cell memory formation after mild COVID-19. TCRdb ran MiXCR on the 5' RACE reads and lists one entry per CDR3 protein. The sample includes 400,000 or so distinct CDR3 sequences, around 18% of them seen just once. Specimen: PBMCs or a T cell subset sorted from them (not recorded which). These receptors all come from an adult woman who had mild COVID-19 (a few samples of this study predate the infection). Cell type and time point are not known.

This chain joins TRBV20-1 and TRBJ2-6; no firm D call. Germline V gene lookup returns CDR1 DFQATT and CDR2 SNEGSKA (reference sequence). The CDR3 spans 15 residues. Between the trimmed V and J ends, which lost 0 bases and 0 bases, there was a span of 6 bases. CDR3 in amino acids: CSARDFNSGANVLTF. Here the CDR3 DNA reads TGCAGTGCTAGAGACTTTAACTCTGGGGCCAACGTCCTGACTTTC.

This clonotype was detected a few times. V and J are TRBV24-1 and TRBJ2-1, with 11 bases identical to TRBD2. Unmatched junction bases numbered 2, after V lost 1 base and J lost 4 bases. Germline CDR1 and CDR2: KGHDR and SFDVKD. This CDR3 has 16 amino acids. This chain's CDR3 is CATSDLGTSGYNEQFF. For the CDR3, the DNA is TGTGCCACCAGTGATTTAGGGACTAGCGGTTACAATGAGCAGTTCTTC.

This clonotype was seen only once. The chain links TRBV20-1 to TRBJ2-3, with 8 bases matching TRBD2. The V segment lost 1 base and the J segment 1 base; nucleotides outside the gene matches: 10. The germline CDR1 and CDR2 sequences are DFQATT and SNEGSKA (reference sequence). The CDR3 has 17 amino acids. The CDR3 nucleotides are TGCAGTGCTAGAGTACGGGAGGGCCTGGCGGGCACAGATACGCAGTATTTT. It codes for CSARVREGLAGTDTQYF.